The sequence of this T cell receptor beta chain was determined in a study of vaccination and CD4 T cells after COVID-19. Treatment: approximately 9-day PBMC culture with coronavirus spike peptide pools or control peptides (ViraFEST assay). Before the COVID-19 pandemic (2011-2018), CD4+ T cells were obtained from the unexposed donor. Investigators isolated CD4+ T cells by negative selection after less than twelve days of culture. Sequenced with the Oncomine TCR Beta short-read assay was DNA taken from cultured CD4+ T cells. Using the QIAamp micro DNA kit, genomic DNA was extracted from the CD4+ T cells that had been cultured. TCRdb ran MiXCR on the PCR reads and lists one entry per CDR3 protein. The table includes about 10,000 distinct CDR3 sequences, about 30% detected once. Concerning this clonotype: Its matching antigen is unknown.

This CDR3 has 15 residues. With 5 bases removed from V and 8 bases from J, the gap between germline ends came to 19 bases. From germline, CDR1 is MNHEY and CDR2 SVGEGT. The specimen sequenced was CD4+ T cells from blood, cultured in vitro. The sequence came from a human donor in good health. The rearrangement joins TRBV6-2 or TRBV6-3 to TRBJ2-1; D gene unclear. The CDR3 DNA sequence: TGTGCCAGCAGTCAAGGTCTCCCGGTTGGGGATGAGCAGTTCTTC. This gives the protein CASSQGLPVGDEQFF.